This TCR beta chain was documented in a study of cytomegalovirus exposure and HLA in healthy donors. Findings and caveats of the study: Upon later analysis, HLA-associated TCR beta chains proved more clonally expanded than other, equally common chains. The investigators catalogued under 200 TCR beta chains as cytomegalovirus-associated. For presence/absence analyses, sequencing depth was assumed to be roughly uniform across donors.

The CDR3 runs to 13 residues. J lost 2 bases, V lost 6 bases, and 3 bases had no gene match. Germline CDR1 reads MNHEY; CDR2 reads SVGAGI. Both 60 Vbeta primers and 13 Jbeta primers went into the PCR. The data were produced by immunoSEQ multiplex PCR, yet TCRdb's version contains in-frame clones alone and is incomplete. The sample has approximately 190,000 clones. In the case of this clone: Its antigen is as yet unknown.

The sequenced material came from PBMCs. V and J are TRBV6-5 and TRBJ2-7; 8 bases align to TRBD1. The origin of this receptor is a young man in good health and CMV-seronegative. The CDR3 DNA reads TGTGCCAGCAGGGTACAGGGGGCCTACGAGCAGTACTTC. It translates to CASRVQGAYEQYF.